This T cell receptor (beta chain) was recovered during a study of blood T cell repertoires in COVID-19. Study-wide background: Sample material is recorded as cDNA or gDNA derived from T cells, B-cell-depleted T cells, or PBMCs.

The V segment lost 2 bases and the J segment 5 bases; nucleotides outside the gene matches: 8. CDR3 length: 16 residues. Per germline, CDR1 SGHRS and CDR2 YFSETQ. This clone was seen only once. Either two negative PCRs, clearance, or symptom resolution qualified Cohort 3 donors as recovered. The protocol was immunoSEQ multiplex PCR, while the TCRdb copy is restricted to in-frame clones and leaves out a portion. Of roughly 320,000 clones listed, around 84% were seen once; the top ten hold about 4.1%. V gene TRBV5-1 combines with J gene TRBJ2-2, with 8 bases lining up with TRBD1. The material sequenced was PBMCs or T cells enriched from blood (not recorded which). This TCR was recovered from a man under 40 who had recovered from COVID-19. CDR3 protein: CASSLFQGAGTGELFF. The CDR3 DNA reads TGCGCCAGCAGCTTATTTCAGGGGGCTGGTACCGGGGAGCTGTTTTTT.